This TCR beta chain derives from a study of shared clonotypes between healthy human individuals (dated by TCRdb to the early 2020s). Regarding the study in general: The cohort included a few men and two women between 18 and 49 years of age. Per donor, three plates each were used for CD4 naive and CD4 memory, two for CD8 naive, and one for CD8 memory. To estimate repertoire size and how much clonotypes are shared between individuals, the study performed deep sequencing of blood TCR repertoires from roughly five healthy adults. To increase sequencing depth and limit assay-specific biases, different laboratories used diverse techniques to prepare libraries and sequence TCR repertoires. Leukapheresis yielded between about 0.8 and 9.5 billion PBMCs per donor. Results the study describes overall, beyond this receptor: Estimated clonotype richness was generally larger for naive than for memory subsets. Sampling was restricted to blood, and TCR repertoires in tissue are likely to differ from TCR repertoires in blood. Incomplete sequencing was indicated by rarefaction of sorted-subset datasets, despite the large sequencing depth. Sharing across several donors was observed for roughly 5% of naive CD4, less than 4% of naive CD8, over 2% of memory CD4, and 0.4% of memory CD8 clonotypes. The small number of donors limited the genetic and exposure-history diversity represented. Pairwise subsampling indicated that sequencing depth was expected to affect the degree of clonotype sharing among donors. Compared with non-shared clonotypes, clonotypes shared by all four sorted-subset donors had higher generation probabilities.

With respect to this clone: This receptor's antigen is unknown. Qualities for individual bases were not recorded, and no much larger clone is one base off.

The donors were healthy, HIV-negative adults who had no recently reported acute infections or vaccinations. All donors were Caucasian adults living in Nashville, Tennessee, USA. Magnetic negative selection was used to enrich CD4+ T cells, after which naive cells were positively selected on CD45RA and the negative fraction became the memory subset. After blood collection by leukapheresis, PBMCs were isolated using Ficoll-Histopaque density gradient centrifugation and then cryopreserved in the vapor phase of liquid nitrogen. Analytical flow cytometry was used to check the purity and quantity of every magnetically sorted T cell population. From each sorted fraction, genomic DNA was isolated and quantified by UV absorbance on a Nanodrop 2000c. From the cysteine through the phenylalanine, the CDR3 covers 16 amino acids. Kept here is only the CDR3 DNA, which spans 48 bases and is read in frame from base 1. CDR1 and CDR2 (MNHEY, SVGAGI) derive from the germline V gene. The V end gives up 4 bases and the J end 8 bases, leaving 9 bases in the junction not matched to a gene.

Using the deep immunoSEQ assay, multiplex PCR amplified TCR CDR3 regions from genomic DNA. For each cell subset, the extracted genomic DNA was distributed evenly across all wells of several immunoSEQ 96-well plates, and each plate served as one replicate. For sorted subsets, 200 to 250 ng of genomic DNA, equivalent to some 30,000 T cell genomes, went into each replicate PCR. Purified libraries were measured with a Qubit 3.0 fluorometer, size-checked on a Bioanalyzer 2100, and measured again with the KAPA Library Quantification kit. Each immunoSEQ 96-well plate was sequenced on its own single-read 150-cycle Illumina NextSeq 550 flow cell. Per the authors' processing: Because the immunoSEQ output held only junctional sequences and lacked quality scores, the filtering could not match the filtering applied to full-length reads. Sequences were annotated with PyIR, a Python wrapper for IgBLAST v1.9, using IMGT germline references to assign V/J genes and CDR3. Any read was removed if the V/J assignment was weak (E-value above 1e-6), the CDR3 was missing, or the read contained stop codons, out-of-frame junctions, or ambiguous translated residues. A V3J clonotype was defined by an identical inferred V gene, J gene, and CDR3 amino acid sequence. Percentage overlap between repertoires was calculated by dividing the number of shared unique clonotypes by the size of the smaller repertoire. Three approaches were used to assess repertoire richness: RTK rarefaction, the Chao1 estimator, and Recon v2.1 estimates of unobserved clonotypes. Generation probabilities for all TCRbeta clonotypes obtained by the gDNA method from several donors were computed using OLGA. Sourced from immuneACCESS, this table was stored by TCRdb with only in-frame sequences that have V and J called. A share of the clones is absent; for the studies checked, an unresolved V gene accounts for under half, and the remainder has no known explanation. D and trimming come from the DNA, and the V and J calls and clone size come from that table. The sample table records roughly 500,000 clones; around 96% of these occur just once. Under 0.065% of the sample is held by the ten biggest clonotypes.

Source material: naive CD4+ T cells sorted from blood. This sample's cell subset or site label indicates: CD45RA+ positively selected. This receptor was identified in a woman in her thirties in good health. The V and J segments used are TRBV6-5 and TRBJ2-1; TRBD2 matches 12 bases in the middle. The CDR3 corresponds to CASSFPLAGGRDEQFF. Read as DNA, the sequence is TGTGCCAGCAGTTTTCCGCTAGCGGGAGGGCGGGATGAGCAGTTCTTC.